This T cell receptor (beta chain) stems from a study of blood T cell repertoires in COVID-19. The table came from immunoSEQ multiplex PCR; TCRdb's copy has only in-frame clones and leaves some out. Of about 120,000 clones in the sample, roughly 80% were seen once. CDR3 size: 13 residues. Germline CDR1 reads SGHTS; CDR2 reads YDEGEE. The V end lost 0 bases, the J end lost 4 bases, and 6 bases lay between the germline ends. This TCR came from a man aged 45-65 years with acute or convalescent COVID-19. The chain has TRBV5-8 and TRBJ2-3; unclear D gene. Sequencing input: peripheral blood. The CDR3 DNA reads as TGTGCCAGCAGCTTGGTCCGGGCAGATACGCAGTATTTT. It translates to CASSLVRADTQYF.